Listed here is a single T cell receptor (beta chain). Its specificity is unknown. Repertoires were generated with immunoSEQ multiplex PCR, while TCRdb's copy carries only in-frame clones and drops some. The table records 130,000 or so clones, roughly 93% of them present only once. These data are taken from a study of T cell responses to AZD1222 COVID-19 vaccine. Findings and caveats of the study: Two AZD1222 doses significantly raised spike-specific TCR breadth and depth over controls. A mostly white British donor set with more females was recruited, and clonal diversity was possibly underestimated. Nearly half of unique spike-specific TCRs reportedly avoided B.1.351 and B.1.1.7 mutated regions.

The ends lost 7 bases at V and 12 bases at J; junction bases unmatched: 18. In germline, CDR1 is SQVTM, CDR2 ANQGSEA. This CDR3 has 13 amino acids. The sequence came from an adult in good health. This chain connects TRBV29-1 to TRBJ2-7; TRBD1 agrees at 7 bases. The sequences come from peripheral blood, collected on day 0 of AZD1222 vaccination. As DNA, the CDR3 is TGCAGCGCCTCGACAGGGTCGGGTCCCGGGCTGTACTTC. Translated: CSASTGSGPGLYF.